These 23 T cell receptor beta chains were sequenced from one sample in a study of shared clonotypes between healthy human individuals. Generated by immunoSEQ multiplex PCR, the TCRdb table keeps only in-frame clones and is missing some. Of about 870,000 clones listed, around 93% were seen once; the top ten hold under 30%. CD45RO-negative, CCR7-selected cells formed the naive CD8 fraction, which excluded terminally differentiated effector memory CD45RA+ cells. Source material: naive CD8+ T cells sorted from blood. The receptors here all came from a young man in good health.

The chain is built from TRBV2 and TRBJ1-1; no definite D call. With 4 bases removed from V and 10 bases from J, the gap between germline ends came to 16 bases. The germline CDR1 and CDR2 sequences are SNHLY and FYNNEI. The CDR3 is made up of 13 amino acids. The CDR3 sequence is CASSGGLGKSAFF. The CDR3 nucleotides are TGTGCCAGCAGTGGAGGCCTGGGCAAGTCAGCTTTCTTT.

This clone was detected only once. The chain links TRBV5-1 to TRBJ2-7, with D perhaps matching TRBD2 (6 bases). The CDR3 runs 14 residues. Germline V gene lookup returns CDR1 SGHRS and CDR2 YFSETQ. Trimming left V 2 bases short and J 5 bases short, with 14 bases between. This CDR3 is CASSLYGLSNEQYF. CDR3 in DNA: TGCGCCAGCAGCTTATACGGACTAAGCAACGAGCAGTACTTC.

The J gene is TRBJ2-7, the V gene TRBV2; 9 nucleotides match TRBD1. V was clipped by 7 bases and J by 2 bases; unmatched bases: 6. The CDR3 runs to 14 residues. Germline V gives CDR1 SNHLY, CDR2 FYNNEI. The CDR3 loop is CASMAGTGPYEQYF. Here the CDR3 DNA reads TGTGCCAGCATGGCCGGGACAGGGCCCTACGAGCAGTACTTC.

The rearrangement links TRBV11-2 to TRBJ2-7; D is unresolved. The CDR3 is made up of 14 amino acids. V shed 0 bases and J shed 7 bases, with 13 bases lying between them. The germline gives CDR1 SGHAT, CDR2 FQNNGV. Here the CDR3 DNA reads TGTGCCAGCAGCTTAGACCCCCCCCTCTGGGAGCAGTACTTC. This sequence encodes CASSLDPPLWEQYF.

This sequence joins TRBV14 and TRBJ2-7; perhaps TRBD2 as D (6 bases). The CDR3 has 12 residues. Germline CDR1 reads SGHDN; CDR2 reads FVKESK. The V gene lost 4 bases and the J gene lost 6 bases, with 10 bases spanning the gap. The CDR3 loop reads CASSPSLAEQYF. CDR3 DNA sequence: TGTGCCAGCAGCCCCTCACTAGCCGAGCAGTACTTC.

V is TRBV5-1 and J is TRBJ2-1; 9 nucleotides agree with TRBD2. With 3 bases clipped from V and 9 bases from J, the junction kept 16 bases outside the gene matches. CDR3 size: 17 residues. In germline, CDR1 is SGHRS, CDR2 YFSETQ. The CDR3, as DNA: TGCGCCAGCAGCTACTCACAAGCGGGAGGAGGGGACGGTGAGCAGTTCTTC. The encoded protein is CASSYSQAGGGDGEQFF.

The chain recombines TRBV7-9 with TRBJ2-7; the match to TRBD2 covers 14 bases. J gave up 4 bases and V 5 bases, and 4 bases lay outside the gene matches. The CDR3 consists of 15 residues. The germline V gene encodes CDR1 SEHNR and CDR2 FQNEAQ (reference sequence). The CDR3, as DNA: TGTGCCAGCAGCACCTGGACTAGCGGGAGGTACGAGCAGTACTTC. It encodes CASSTWTSGRYEQYF.

The chain has TRBV4-1 and TRBJ2-2; D gene unclear. Per the germline V gene, CDR1 is MGHRA and CDR2 is YSYEKL. V gave up 0 bases and J gave up 1 base, with 12 bases separating them. This CDR3 spans 17 amino acids. The CDR3: CASSQEHPVRNTGELFF. The CDR3 DNA is TGCGCCAGCAGCCAAGAGCACCCCGTCCGGAACACCGGGGAGCTGTTTTTT.

The chain uses TRBV13 and TRBJ2-3; D is possibly TRBD2 (6 bases). This CDR3 has 19 residues. V lost 6 bases and J 2 bases, leaving 27 bases between the germline ends. Germline V gene sequence: CDR1 PRHDT, CDR2 FYEKMQ (reference sequence). The CDR3 is CASRTEFSGPSAFTDTQYF. The CDR3 DNA sequence: TGTGCCAGCAGGACTGAGTTCAGCGGGCCAAGCGCGTTCACAGATACGCAGTATTTT.

The rearrangement uses TRBV15 and TRBJ1-2, with TRBD1 identical over 7 bases. The germline gives CDR1 LNHNV, CDR2 YYDKDF (reference sequence). V shed 0 bases and J 3 bases; nucleotides not matched to a gene: 10. This CDR3 spans 17 amino acids. The CDR3 protein is CATSRDGTGVLYYGYTF. DNA of the CDR3: TGTGCCACCAGCAGAGATGGAACAGGGGTCCTTTACTATGGCTACACCTTC.

The CDR3 bases are TGTGCCAGCACCGAGAGGGTTGCTGAGCAGTTCTTC. This codes for CASTERVAEQFF. The chain links TRBV2 to TRBJ2-1; D might be TRBD2 (5 bases). V was trimmed by 7 bases and J by 9 bases, leaving 13 bases between them. The CDR3 contains 12 residues. Germline V gene sequence: CDR1 SNHLY, CDR2 FYNNEI.

This clone was detected only once. The rearrangement joins TRBV19 to TRBJ2-4; a possible D gene is TRBD2 (6 bases). The CDR3 sequence is 14 residues long. V was pared by 6 bases and J by 5 bases, with 14 bases between. Germline CDR1 is LNHDA and CDR2 is SQIVND (reference sequence). The CDR3 reads CASSWGESENIQYF. CDR3 DNA: TGTGCCAGTAGCTGGGGGGAAAGTGAAAACATTCAGTACTTC.

CDR3: CASNPTRTNTGELFF. The DNA of the CDR3 is TGTGCCAGCAACCCGACTAGAACGAACACCGGGGAGCTGTTTTTT. The rearrangement uses TRBV9 and TRBJ2-2; perhaps TRBD2 as D (6 bases). Germline values: CDR1 SGDLS, CDR2 YYNGEE. The V and J ends lost 6 bases and 0 bases respectively, with 12 bases between them. CDR3 length: 15 amino acids.

CDR3 loop: CASSFWGFSEKLFF. DNA for the CDR3: TGTGCCAGCAGCTTCTGGGGCTTTTCGGAAAAACTGTTTTTT. The genes are TRBV5-4 and TRBJ1-4; possible D gene TRBD1, 5 bases. Germline CDR1 is SGHNT and CDR2 is YYREEE (reference sequence). The ends were cut back, 2 bases at V and 8 bases at J, with 13 bases in the middle. This CDR3 has 14 residues.

V usage is TRBV4-3 and J usage is TRBJ2-7, with a weak D call TRBD1 (5 bases). The CDR3 contains 13 residues. Germline-derived CDR1 and CDR2 are LGHNA and YSLEER. Deletions cut 4 bases from V and 3 bases from J, with 10 bases between. CDR3 nucleotides: TGCGCCAGCAGCCCAGGGATAGTCTACGAGCAGTACTTC. Its translation is CASSPGIVYEQYF.

The chain employs TRBV27 and TRBJ2-1; unclear D gene. The V gene's germline CDR1 is MNHEY and CDR2 SMNVEV (reference sequence). The V and J ends lost 3 bases and 7 bases respectively, with 13 bases between them. The CDR3 has 14 residues. The chain's CDR3 is CASSLYGPQNEQFF. For the CDR3, the DNA is TGTGCCAGCAGTTTGTATGGCCCCCAGAATGAGCAGTTCTTC.

V and J are TRBV15 and TRBJ1-2, with unresolved D. The CDR3 extends over 17 amino acids. The ends were cut back, 6 bases at V and 2 bases at J, with 22 bases in the middle. Per germline, CDR1 LNHNV and CDR2 YYDKDF (reference sequence). Here the CDR3 DNA reads TGTGCCACCAGAGCTATGAGTTCTTCGAATCGGAACTATGGCTACACCTTC. The encoded protein is CATRAMSSSNRNYGYTF.

Note on this clone: This sample includes further DNA sequences coding for the same CDR3. The chain has TRBV27 and TRBJ2-7; D is possibly TRBD1 (6 bases). CDR1 is MNHEY and CDR2 is SMNVEV in the germline V gene (reference sequence). Trimming pared 4 bases from V and 1 base from J, leaving 8 bases between. The CDR3 length is 13 residues. The CDR3 nucleotides read TGTGCCAGCAGTTACAGGGAATCCTACGAGCAGTACTTC. It specifies CASSYRESYEQYF.

The J gene is TRBJ2-7, the V gene TRBV11-2; D is ambiguous. Between the trimmed V and J ends, which lost 1 base and 7 bases, there was a span of 8 bases. The germline V gene encodes CDR1 SGHAT and CDR2 FQNNGV. The CDR3 contains 12 residues. The CDR3 DNA follows: TGTGCCAGCAGCTTAGGGGTGTGGGAGCAGTACTTC. As protein: CASSLGVWEQYF.

The chain links TRBV7-3 to TRBJ2-7; TRBD2 might be the D (5 bases). The ends were cut back, 1 base at V and 7 bases at J, with 8 bases in the middle. Germline V gene data show CDR1 as SGHTA and CDR2 as FQGTGA. The CDR3 is 12 residues long. Here the CDR3 DNA reads TGTGCCAGCAGCTTAATAGGCGGGGAGCAGTACTTC. Its protein product is CASSLIGGEQYF.

CDR3 sequence: CASNQDGGYMNTEAFF. DNA of the CDR3: TGTGCCAGCAACCAAGACGGTGGGTACATGAACACTGAAGCTTTCTTT. The gene calls are TRBV5-5 and TRBJ1-1; D gene uncertain. Germline assignment: CDR1 SGHKS and CDR2 YYEKEE (reference sequence). The germline V and J ends were trimmed by 6 bases and 0 bases, with 18 bases remaining between them. The CDR3 length is 16 residues.

The J gene is TRBJ2-5, the V gene TRBV13, with TRBD1 matching 11 bases. Germline lookup yields CDR1 PRHDT and CDR2 FYEKMQ (reference sequence). The CDR3 covers 16 residues. Germline trimming cut 3 bases from V and 6 bases from J; bases unmatched to any gene: 9. The CDR3 protein is CASSFGRDRGLQTQYF. The CDR3 DNA reads TGTGCCAGCAGCTTCGGAAGGGACAGGGGGTTGCAGACCCAGTACTTC.

The rearrangement links TRBV13 to TRBJ2-7; 10 nucleotides match TRBD2. Per germline, CDR1 PRHDT and CDR2 FYEKMQ (reference sequence). The CDR3 has 15 residues. Losses at the gene ends were 5 bases for V and 5 bases for J; bases not matched to a gene: 9. This chain's CDR3 is CASSPLAGVIHEQYF. Here the CDR3 DNA reads TGTGCCAGCAGCCCTCTAGCGGGAGTGATCCACGAGCAGTACTTC. Based on the CDR3 plus reference TRBV13 and TRBJ2-7, the full variable domain is AAGVIQSPRHLIKEKRETATLKCYPIPRHDTVYWYQQGPGQDPQFLISFYEKMQSDKGSIPDRFSAQQFSDYHSELNMSSLELGDSALYFCASSPLAGVIHEQYFGPGTRLTVT.